The source of this TCR beta chain is a study of early T cells in non-severe SARS-CoV-2 infection. In the study overall: Sequencing targeted bulk RNA from unsorted whole blood, leaving chains unpaired.

TCRdb ran MiXCR on the 5' RACE reads and lists one entry per CDR3 protein. Here the sample spans tens of thousands of distinct CDR3 sequences, 3% to 4% being singletons. From germline, CDR1 is SGHRS and CDR2 YFSETQ. The V and J ends lost 1 base and 0 bases respectively, with 8 bases between them. The CDR3 has 14 amino acids. Sequencing used whole blood. This chain joins TRBV5-1 and TRBJ2-7; no clear D gene. The TCR originated in an adult who was a healthcare worker with PCR-confirmed SARS-CoV-2 infection or an uninfected control (not recorded which). For the CDR3, the DNA is TGCGCCAGCAGCTTGTCTTATAGCTCCTACGAGCAGTACTTC. Its protein is CASSLSYSSYEQYF.